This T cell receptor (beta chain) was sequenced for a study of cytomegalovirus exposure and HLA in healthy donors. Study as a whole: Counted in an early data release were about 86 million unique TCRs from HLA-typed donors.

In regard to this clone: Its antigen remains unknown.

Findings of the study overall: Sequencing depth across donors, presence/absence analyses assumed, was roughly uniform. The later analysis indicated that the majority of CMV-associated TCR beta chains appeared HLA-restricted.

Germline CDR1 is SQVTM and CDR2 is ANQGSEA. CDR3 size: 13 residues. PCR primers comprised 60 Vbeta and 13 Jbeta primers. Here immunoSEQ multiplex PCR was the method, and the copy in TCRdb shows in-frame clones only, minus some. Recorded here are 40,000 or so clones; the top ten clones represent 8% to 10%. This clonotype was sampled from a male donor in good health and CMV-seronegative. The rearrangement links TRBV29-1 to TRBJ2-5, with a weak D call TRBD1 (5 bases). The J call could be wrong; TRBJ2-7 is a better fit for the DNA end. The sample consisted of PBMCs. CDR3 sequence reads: CSVEELADTEQYF. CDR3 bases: TGCAGCGTTGAAGAACTGGCGGACACCGAGCAGTACTTC.